Given below is one T cell receptor beta chain in context. The PCR used 60 Vbeta and 13 Jbeta primers. Libraries were prepared by immunoSEQ multiplex PCR; TCRdb keeps only in-frame clonotypes and omits some of them. The sample lists approximately 180,000 clones, about 69% occurring once. The trim removed 4 bases at V and 8 bases at J, leaving 8 bases unmatched. Germline V gene lookup returns CDR1 SQVTM and CDR2 ANQGSEA. The CDR3 spans 14 residues. This specimen belongs to a study of cytomegalovirus exposure and HLA in healthy donors. The sequence was collected from a male donor in good health and CMV-seronegative. The chain employs TRBV29-1 and TRBJ2-1, with 10 positions matching TRBD2. Source material: PBMCs. In DNA form, the CDR3 reads TGCAGCGTTGTACTGACTAGCGGGCCGGATGAGCAGTTCTTC. This sequence encodes CSVVLTSGPDEQFF.